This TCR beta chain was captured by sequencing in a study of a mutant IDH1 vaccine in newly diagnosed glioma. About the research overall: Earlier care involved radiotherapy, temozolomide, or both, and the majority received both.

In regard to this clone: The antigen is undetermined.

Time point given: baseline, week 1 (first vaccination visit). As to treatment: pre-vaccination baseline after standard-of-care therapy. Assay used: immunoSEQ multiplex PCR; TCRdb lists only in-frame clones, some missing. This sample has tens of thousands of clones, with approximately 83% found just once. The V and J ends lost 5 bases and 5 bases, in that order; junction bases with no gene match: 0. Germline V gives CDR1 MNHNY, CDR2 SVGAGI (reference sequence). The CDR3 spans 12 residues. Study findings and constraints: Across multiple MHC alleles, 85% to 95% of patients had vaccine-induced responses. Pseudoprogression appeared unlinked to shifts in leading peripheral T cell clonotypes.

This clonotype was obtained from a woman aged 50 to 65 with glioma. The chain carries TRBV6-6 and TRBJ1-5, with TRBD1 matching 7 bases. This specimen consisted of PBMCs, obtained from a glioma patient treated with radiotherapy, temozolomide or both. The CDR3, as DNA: TGTGCCAGCAGTCAGGGGGATCAGCCCCAGCATTTT. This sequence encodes CASSQGDQPQHF.